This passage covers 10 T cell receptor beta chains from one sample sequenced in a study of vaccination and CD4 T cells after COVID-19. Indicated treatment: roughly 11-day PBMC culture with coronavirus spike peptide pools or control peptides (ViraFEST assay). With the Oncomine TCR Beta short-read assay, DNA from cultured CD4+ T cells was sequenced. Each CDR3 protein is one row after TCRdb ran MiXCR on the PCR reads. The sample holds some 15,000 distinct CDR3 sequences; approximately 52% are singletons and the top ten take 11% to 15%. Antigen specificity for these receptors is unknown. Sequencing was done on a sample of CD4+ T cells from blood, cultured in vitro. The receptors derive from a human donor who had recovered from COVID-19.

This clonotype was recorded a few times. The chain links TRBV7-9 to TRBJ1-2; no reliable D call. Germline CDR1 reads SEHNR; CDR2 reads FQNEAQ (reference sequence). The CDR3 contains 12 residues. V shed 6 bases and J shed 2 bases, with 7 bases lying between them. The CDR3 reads CASRGNNYGYTF. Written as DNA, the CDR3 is TGTGCCAGCAGGGGAAACAACTATGGCTACACCTTC. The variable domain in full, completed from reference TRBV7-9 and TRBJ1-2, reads DTGVSQNPRHKITKRGQNVTFRCDPISEHNRLYWYRQTLGQGPEFLTYFQNEAQLEKSRLLSDRFSAERPKGSFSTLEIQRTEQGDSAMYLCASRGNNYGYTFGSGTRLTVV.

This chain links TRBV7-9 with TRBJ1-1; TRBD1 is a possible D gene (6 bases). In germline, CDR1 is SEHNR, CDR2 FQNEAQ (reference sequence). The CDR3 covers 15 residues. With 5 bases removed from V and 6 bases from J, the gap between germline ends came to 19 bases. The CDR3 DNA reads TGTGCCAGCAGCCTTGGGGGGCTACGGGTATCTGAAGCTTTCTTT. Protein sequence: CASSLGGLRVSEAFF.

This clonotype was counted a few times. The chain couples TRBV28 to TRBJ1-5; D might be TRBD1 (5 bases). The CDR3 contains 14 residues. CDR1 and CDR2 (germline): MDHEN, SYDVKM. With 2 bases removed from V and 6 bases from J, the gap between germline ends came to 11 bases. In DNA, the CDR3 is TGTGCCAGCAGTTTAATGCAGGGCCGTCAGCCCCAGCATTTT. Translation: CASSLMQGRQPQHF. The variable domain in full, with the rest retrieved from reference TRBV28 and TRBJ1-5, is DVKVTQSSRYLVKRTGEKVFLECVQDMDHENMFWYRQDPGLGLRLIYFSYDVKMKEKGDIPEGYSVSREKKERFSLILESASTNQTSMYLCASSLMQGRQPQHFGDGTRLSIL.

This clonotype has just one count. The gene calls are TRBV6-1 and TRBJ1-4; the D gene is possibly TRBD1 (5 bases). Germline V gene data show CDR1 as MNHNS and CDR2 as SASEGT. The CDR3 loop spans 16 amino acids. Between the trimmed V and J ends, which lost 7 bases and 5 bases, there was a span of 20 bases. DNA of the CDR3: TGTGCCAGCAATGATGTGACCGGGACCCTAAATGAAAAACTGTTTTTT. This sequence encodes CASNDVTGTLNEKLFF.

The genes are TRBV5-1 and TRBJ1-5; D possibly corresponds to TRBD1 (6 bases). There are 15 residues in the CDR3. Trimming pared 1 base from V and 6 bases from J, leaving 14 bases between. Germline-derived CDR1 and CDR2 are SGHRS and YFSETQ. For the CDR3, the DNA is TGCGCCAGCAGCTTGAATTCCGGGGGCGGTCAGCCCCAGCATTTT. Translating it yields CASSLNSGGGQPQHF.

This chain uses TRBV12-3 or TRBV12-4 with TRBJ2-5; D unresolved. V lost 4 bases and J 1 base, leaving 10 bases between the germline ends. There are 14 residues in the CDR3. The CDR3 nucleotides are TGTGCCAGCAGTTCCGGACCCGTCCAAGAGACCCAGTACTTC. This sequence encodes CASSSGPVQETQYF.

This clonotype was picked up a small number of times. The CDR3 coding sequence is TGTGCCAGCAGCCTCACCAGTACTCAGCCCCAGCATTTT. This translates into CASSLTSTQPQHF. The rearrangement uses TRBV6-2 or TRBV6-3 and TRBJ1-5; D gene ambiguous. Trimming removed 6 bases from V and 6 bases from J, with 12 bases in between. CDR1 and CDR2 (germline): MNHEY, SVGEGT. The length of the CDR3 is 13 residues.

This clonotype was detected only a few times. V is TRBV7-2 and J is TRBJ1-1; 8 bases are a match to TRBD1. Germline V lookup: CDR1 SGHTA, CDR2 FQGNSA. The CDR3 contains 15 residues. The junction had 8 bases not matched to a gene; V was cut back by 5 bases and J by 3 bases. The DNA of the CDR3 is TGTGCCAGCAGCCCAAGGACAGGGACGTACACTGAAGCTTTCTTT. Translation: CASSPRTGTYTEAFF. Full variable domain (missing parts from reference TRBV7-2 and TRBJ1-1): GAGVSQSPSNKVTEKGKDVELRCDPISGHTALYWYRQSLGQGLEFLIYFQGNSAPDKSGLPSDRFSAERTGGSVSTLTIQRTQQEDSAVYLCASSPRTGTYTEAFFGQGTRLTVV.

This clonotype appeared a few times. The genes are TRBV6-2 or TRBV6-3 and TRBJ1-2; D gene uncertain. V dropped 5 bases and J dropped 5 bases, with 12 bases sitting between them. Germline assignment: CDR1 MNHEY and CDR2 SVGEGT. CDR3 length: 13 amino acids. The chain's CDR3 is CASSPGEPYGYTF. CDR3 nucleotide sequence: TGTGCCAGCAGTCCGGGAGAGCCTTATGGCTACACCTTC.

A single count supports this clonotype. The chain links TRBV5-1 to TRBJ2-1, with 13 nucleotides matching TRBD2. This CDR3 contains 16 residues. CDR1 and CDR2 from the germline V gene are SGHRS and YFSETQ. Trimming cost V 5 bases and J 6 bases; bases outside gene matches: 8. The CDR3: CASRTPGLAGINEQFF. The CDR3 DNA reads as TGCGCCAGCAGGACTCCGGGACTAGCGGGAATCAATGAGCAGTTCTTC.